This entry lists 5 T cell receptor beta chains sequenced from one sample in a study of blood T cell repertoires in COVID-19. This table comes from immunoSEQ multiplex PCR, and its TCRdb copy is limited to in-frame clones, with some not included. The profile shows 150,000 to 200,000 clones, around 86% of them singletons. The sequenced sample was peripheral blood. All receptors derive from a man aged 18-30 years with acute or convalescent COVID-19.

V usage is TRBV18 and J usage is TRBJ1-4, with D unclear. Trimming removed 6 bases from V and 2 bases from J, with 7 bases in between. CDR3 length: 13 residues. Germline CDR1 and CDR2: KGHSH and LQKENI. The CDR3 is CASSEGTNEKLFF. In DNA form, the CDR3 reads TGTGCCAGCTCGGAGGGCACTAATGAAAAACTGTTTTTT.

This chain joins TRBV30 and TRBJ2-2; D may be TRBD1 (5 bases). Per the germline V gene, CDR1 is GTSNPN and CDR2 is SVGIG (reference sequence). CDR3 length equals 15 residues. V lost 5 bases to trimming and J lost 4 bases, with 17 bases between them. The chain's CDR3 is CAWGQGSLSTGELFF. The CDR3 bases are TGTGCCTGGGGCCAGGGTTCACTCTCCACCGGGGAGCTGTTTTTT.

The CDR3 nucleotides are TGTGCCAGTAGTCTGACAGGGGTGACCGGGGAGCTGTTTTTT. Protein: CASSLTGVTGELFF. The genes are TRBV19 and TRBJ2-2; the match to TRBD1 covers 8 bases. V lost 5 bases, J lost 5 bases, and 4 bases stayed unmatched. The V gene's germline CDR1 is LNHDA and CDR2 SQIVND (reference sequence). This CDR3 is 14 amino acids long.

The CDR3 sequence: CASSLEGTDTQYF. The CDR3 region has the DNA TGTGCCAGCAGCTTAGAGGGCACAGATACGCAGTATTTT. The chain recombines TRBV7-3 with TRBJ2-3; unclear D gene. The CDR3 runs 13 residues. Per the germline V gene, CDR1 is SGHTA and CDR2 is FQGTGA. V dropped 2 bases and J dropped 1 base, with 4 bases sitting between them. Supplemented by reference TRBV7-3 and TRBJ2-3, the full variable domain reads GAGVSQTPSNKVTEKGKYVELRCDPISGHTALYWYRQSLGQGPEFLIYFQGTGAADDSGLPNDRFFAVRPEGSVSTLKIQRTERGDSAVYLCASSLEGTDTQYFGPGTRLTVL.

The rearrangement joins TRBV9 to TRBJ2-1, with TRBD2 matching over 7 bases. Germline CDR1 is SGDLS and CDR2 is YYNGEE. The CDR3 consists of 14 residues. The V gene end was trimmed by 2 bases and the J gene end by 8 bases; junction bases not matched to a gene: 7. CDR3: CASSVGGTRDEQFF. CDR3 DNA: TGTGCCAGCAGCGTGGGAGGGACGCGCGATGAGCAGTTCTTC.